Here is one T cell receptor (beta chain) with its context. 60 Vbeta and 13 Jbeta primers were used in PCR. Assay: immunoSEQ multiplex PCR; the TCRdb copy retains only in-frame clones and omits some. The sample's table shows around 120,000 clones. This CDR3 region has 20 residues. Per the germline V gene, CDR1 is MNHEY and CDR2 is SMNVEV (reference sequence). The V and J ends lost 6 bases and 2 bases respectively, with 32 bases between them. The data derive from a study of cytomegalovirus exposure and HLA in healthy donors. The sequencing input was PBMCs. The sequence came from a man aged 18 to 30 in good health and CMV-seronegative. The chain has TRBV27 and TRBJ2-7; D perhaps matches TRBD2 (6 bases). CDR3 in DNA: TGTGCCAGCAGCTCATCCCGGGACTGGACCTCCACCCACGCTCCCTACGAGCAGTACTTC. It specifies CASSSSRDWTSTHAPYEQYF.